Shown below are 14 T cell receptor beta chains from a single sample sequenced in a study of T cell responses to AZD1222 COVID-19 vaccine. The assay was immunoSEQ multiplex PCR, and TCRdb's table has in-frame clones only and misses some. The sample contains roughly 150,000 clones, roughly 92% of which appear only once. The sample in question was peripheral blood, obtained on day 0 of AZD1222 vaccination. The receptors here all came from an adult in good health.

DNA for the CDR3: TGTGCCAGCAGCCCCGTGGGGCGGGGGGGCACAGATACGCAGTATTTT. Encoded protein: CASSPVGRGGTDTQYF. V is TRBV7-3 and J is TRBJ2-3; 8 positions agree with TRBD2. CDR1 is SGHTA, CDR2 FQGTGA, per germline. The CDR3 contains 16 residues. V was clipped by 5 bases and J by 1 base; unmatched bases: 8.

The rearrangement links TRBV5-1 to TRBJ2-3, with 7 bases aligning to TRBD1. The CDR3 length is 16 residues. Germline V gives CDR1 SGHRS, CDR2 YFSETQ. Trimming cost V 3 bases and J 4 bases; bases outside gene matches: 11. The CDR3 DNA reads as TGCGCCAGCAGCTCGCCGGGACAGACTGGCCCAGATACGCAGTATTTT. This translates into CASSSPGQTGPDTQYF.

The chain has TRBV27 and TRBJ2-7; 9 bases line up with TRBD1. Germline trimming cut 4 bases from V and 5 bases from J; bases unmatched to any gene: 9. The CDR3 is made up of 15 amino acids. The V gene's germline CDR1 is MNHEY and CDR2 SMNVEV (reference sequence). The CDR3 DNA reads TGTGCCAGCAGTTGGACAGGGGTTCCGGGCCACGAGCAGTACTTC. This gives the protein CASSWTGVPGHEQYF.

CDR3 coding DNA: TGTGCCAGCAAAGGGGGCGGGAACACCGGGGAGCTGTTTTTT. Translating gives CASKGGGNTGELFF. This chain joins TRBV2 and TRBJ2-2; TRBD1 matches 7 bases. Germline assignment: CDR1 SNHLY and CDR2 FYNNEI. The trim removed 7 bases at V and 1 base at J, leaving 3 bases unmatched. The CDR3 extends over 14 amino acids.

The rearrangement joins TRBV3-1 (or the pseudogene TRBV3-2) to TRBJ2-5, with TRBD2 matching 9 bases. Germline V CDR1 and CDR2: LGHDT, YNNKEL (reference sequence). This CDR3 has 15 amino acids. With V trimmed by 4 bases and J by 7 bases, 10 bases remained unmatched. DNA of the CDR3: TGTGCCAGCAGCCCGCTCGGGACTAGCCGAGGGACCCAGTACTTC. It translates to CASSPLGTSRGTQYF.

The chain links TRBV11-2 to TRBJ2-1; 10 bases are a match to TRBD1. The germline V gene has CDR1 SGHAT and CDR2 FQNNGV. This CDR3 region has 16 residues. J gave up 2 bases and V 4 bases, and 5 bases lay outside the gene matches. The CDR3 sequence is CASSSGTGAPYNEQFF. CDR3 nucleotides: TGTGCCAGCAGCTCTGGGACAGGGGCACCCTACAATGAGCAGTTCTTC.

The rearrangement joins TRBV7-2 to TRBJ2-1, with 8 bases fitting TRBD2. This CDR3 contains 15 residues. In germline, CDR1 is SGHTA, CDR2 FQGNSA. The V and J ends lost 4 bases and 4 bases, in that order; junction bases with no gene match: 6. The CDR3 is CASSSRPSGYNEQFF. In DNA form, the CDR3 reads TGTGCCAGCAGCTCCCGCCCTAGCGGGTACAATGAGCAGTTCTTC.

This clone showed up just once. The CDR3 reads CASSQQNSPLHF. In nucleotides, the CDR3 is TGTGCCAGTAGCCAACAGAATTCACCCCTCCACTTT. The chain links TRBV19 to TRBJ1-6, with unresolved D. Germline values: CDR1 LNHDA, CDR2 SQIVND (reference sequence). Trimming took 6 bases from V and 7 from J, leaving 7 bases between them. The length of the CDR3 is 12 residues.

V is TRBV5-1 and J is TRBJ1-3; D is unresolved. Trimming removed 0 bases at V and 4 bases at J, with 8 bases between. CDR1 and CDR2 (germline): SGHRS, YFSETQ. This CDR3 spans 14 amino acids. This CDR3 is CASSLDAGGNTIYF. The CDR3 DNA reads TGCGCCAGCAGCTTGGATGCGGGAGGAAACACCATATATTTT.

The V gene is TRBV7-9, the J gene TRBJ1-2; D is unclear. This CDR3 region has 11 residues. Germline V gene data show CDR1 as SEHNR and CDR2 as FQNEAQ (reference sequence). V was cut by 0 bases and J by 6 bases, with 2 bases left in between. As DNA, the CDR3 is TGTGCCAGCAGCTTAGCAGATGGCTACACCTTC. It encodes CASSLADGYTF.

The J gene is TRBJ1-1, the V gene TRBV24-1, with TRBD1 matching 11 bases. CDR1 and CDR2 (germline): KGHDR, SFDVKD. The junction had 17 bases not matched to a gene; V was cut back by 9 bases and J by 6 bases. CDR3 length equals 17 residues. Here the CDR3 DNA reads TGTGCCACCGAGTTGATTCCCGGGACAGGGGGTGGGTCTGAAGCTTTCTTT. This gives the protein CATELIPGTGGGSEAFF.

The chain carries TRBV3-1 (or the pseudogene TRBV3-2) and TRBJ1-4; D is ambiguous. The CDR3 runs 13 residues. V lost 4 bases and J 5 bases, leaving 8 bases between the germline ends. Germline V gene data show CDR1 as LGHDT and CDR2 as YNNKEL (reference sequence). CDR3 coding DNA: TGTGCCAGCAGCCCCCGACCCAATGAAAAACTGTTTTTT. Its protein is CASSPRPNEKLFF.

In this sample, this clone turned up once. The rearrangement uses TRBV28 and TRBJ1-6; possibly TRBD1 for D (5 bases). The CDR3 sequence is 14 residues long. V lost 3 bases, J lost 16 bases, and 19 bases lay in between. CDR1 is MDHEN and CDR2 is SYDVKM in the germline V gene. The CDR3 region has the DNA TGTGCCAGCAGTTTGGGGAGCCGTAACCGGGGGCTCCACTTT. This gives the protein CASSLGSRNRGLHF.

This clone showed up just once. The chain combines TRBV7-2 with TRBJ2-1; 9 bases are shared with TRBD2. The V segment lost 2 bases and the J segment 8 bases; nucleotides outside the gene matches: 10. CDR1 is SGHTA, CDR2 FQGNSA, per germline. The CDR3 runs to 16 residues. Here the CDR3 reads CASSLFPSGKGDEQFF. As DNA, the CDR3 is TGTGCCAGCAGCTTATTCCCTAGCGGGAAAGGGGATGAGCAGTTCTTC. The full variable domain, completed using reference TRBV7-2 and TRBJ2-1, is GAGVSQSPSNKVTEKGKDVELRCDPISGHTALYWYRQSLGQGLEFLIYFQGNSAPDKSGLPSDRFSAERTGGSVSTLTIQRTQQEDSAVYLCASSLFPSGKGDEQFFGPGTRLTVL.